This T cell receptor (beta chain) was recovered during a study of cytomegalovirus exposure and HLA in healthy donors. About the research overall: Earlier results showed 90 million to 130 million unique TCR beta sequences derived from about 179 million T cells.

Between the trimmed V and J ends, which lost 6 bases and 3 bases, there was a span of 15 bases. CDR1 and CDR2 (germline): KGHSH, LQKENI. CDR3 length: 15 amino acids. Study-wide results and caveats: In a later analysis, HLA-associated TCR beta chains were more clonally expanded than equally common others.

The PCR had 60 Vbeta and 13 Jbeta primers. Data came from immunoSEQ multiplex PCR; TCRdb stores just in-frame clones and leaves some out. This table holds about 170,000 clones, roughly 83% found once. Regarding this clone: Antigen specificity is unknown.

V and J are TRBV18 and TRBJ1-5, with D maybe TRBD1 (5 bases). The clonotype comes from a boy aged 2 to 10 in good health and CMV-seronegative. Sequenced input: PBMCs. CDR3 residues: CASSQLGQDNQPQHF. DNA for the CDR3: TGTGCCAGCTCCCAATTGGGGCAGGACAATCAGCCCCAGCATTTT.